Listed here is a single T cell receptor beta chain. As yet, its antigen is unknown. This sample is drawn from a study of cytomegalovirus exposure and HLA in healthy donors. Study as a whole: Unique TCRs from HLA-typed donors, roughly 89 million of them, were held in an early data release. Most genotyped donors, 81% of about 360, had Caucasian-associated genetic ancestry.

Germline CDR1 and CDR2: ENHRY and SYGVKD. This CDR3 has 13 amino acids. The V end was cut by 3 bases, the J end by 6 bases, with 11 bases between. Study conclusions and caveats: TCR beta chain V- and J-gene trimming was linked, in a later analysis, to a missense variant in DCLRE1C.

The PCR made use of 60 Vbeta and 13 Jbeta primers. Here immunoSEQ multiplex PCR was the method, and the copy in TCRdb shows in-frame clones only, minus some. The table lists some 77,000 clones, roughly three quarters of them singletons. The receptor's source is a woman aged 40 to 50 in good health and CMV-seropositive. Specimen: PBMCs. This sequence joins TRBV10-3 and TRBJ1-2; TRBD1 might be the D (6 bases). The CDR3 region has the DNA TGTGCCATCAGTGACGGGACACCGAATGGCTACACCTTC. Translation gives CAISDGTPNGYTF.